The 4 T cell receptor beta chains listed next were all sequenced from one sample in a study of T cell responses to AZD1222 COVID-19 vaccine. Assay used: immunoSEQ multiplex PCR; TCRdb lists only in-frame clones, some missing. Counted here are about 93,000 clones, 80% to 90% occurring once; the ten biggest clones make up around 5.9%. Sequencing used peripheral blood, obtained on day 0 of AZD1222 vaccination. Receptor source: an adult in good health.

The count of this clone is one. The chain links TRBV5-4 to TRBJ1-2; 7 nucleotides agree with TRBD1. V lost 1 base and J lost 7; bases outside the gene matches: 7. The CDR3 runs 14 residues. The germline V gene encodes CDR1 SGHNT and CDR2 YYREEE (reference sequence). DNA for the CDR3: TGTGCCAGCAGCTTGAGAGGGGGCGGGCGTGGCTACACCTTC. This codes for CASSLRGGGRGYTF.

This rearrangement joins TRBV9 to TRBJ1-6; D possibly corresponds to TRBD1 (5 bases). The V gene lost 4 bases and the J gene lost 4 bases, with 12 bases spanning the gap. This CDR3 is built from 15 residues. CDR1 and CDR2 (germline): SGDLS, YYNGEE. This CDR3 reads CASSPGTNYNSPLHF. DNA of the CDR3: TGTGCCAGCAGCCCCGGGACGAATTATAATTCACCCCTCCACTTT.

CDR3: CASSKARARGYGYTF. CDR3 nucleotide sequence: TGTGCCAGCAGCAAGGCGAGGGCGCGGGGCTATGGCTACACCTTC. This rearrangement joins TRBV27 to TRBJ1-2; D uncertain. Germline-derived CDR1 and CDR2 are MNHEY and SMNVEV (reference sequence). CDR3 length equals 15 residues. Between the trimmed V and J ends, which lost 6 bases and 4 bases, there was a span of 18 bases.

This rearrangement joins TRBV3-1 (or the pseudogene TRBV3-2) to TRBJ2-5; D call uncertain. CDR1 is LGHDT, CDR2 YNNKEL, per germline (reference sequence). V was clipped by 0 bases and J by 5 bases, with 13 bases between them. This CDR3 is built from 15 residues. This CDR3 reads CASSQELRVWETQYF. In nucleotides, the CDR3 is TGTGCCAGCAGCCAAGAGTTAAGGGTGTGGGAGACCCAGTACTTC.